Listed below are T cell receptor beta chains from one sample, sequenced in a study of shared clonotypes between healthy human individuals. Libraries were prepared by immunoSEQ multiplex PCR; TCRdb keeps only in-frame clonotypes and omits some of them. The sample includes over 2,000,000 clones, 90% to 95% of them seen just once. The sequenced sample was naive CD8+ T cells from PBMCs. The receptors here all came from a man aged 18 to 30 in good health. Some clones in this sample may be carry-over from other donors' samples. Each CDR3 is given with its conserved first and last residue. A D gene is named only where the DNA matches it firmly. Expanded clones get a size class; other rows say once, few or many, or leave the size out.

j_gene	v_gene	d_gene	abundance	CDR3nt	CDR3aa
TRBJ2-1	TRBV28	TRBD1	NA	TGTGCCAGCCGGCCGGGGACAGGCAATGAGCAGTTCTTC	CASRPGTGNEQFF
TRBJ2-7	TRBV7-9	TRBD1	few	TGTGCCAGCAGCTCCGGGACAGGGGTCTACGAGCAGTACTTC	CASSSGTGVYEQYF
TRBJ2-7	TRBV7-9	NA	NA	TGTGCCAGCGCCTTCTTAGGCTACGAGCAGTACTTC	CASAFLGYEQYF
TRBJ1-2	TRBV9	NA	NA	TGTGCCAGCCCACCCGGCGAGAGAAAGGGCTACACCTTC	CASPPGERKGYTF
TRBJ2-1	TRBV29-1	NA	NA	TGCAGCGTCGAAACTACCGACACCTACAATGAGCAGTTCTTC	CSVETTDTYNEQFF
TRBJ1-2	TRBV6-5	NA	NA	TGTGCCAGCAGTGAGCAGTCTTACTATGGCTACACCTTC	CASSEQSYYGYTF
TRBJ2-1	TRBV11-2	NA	NA	TGTGTCAGCAGCTTGCATAGCGGAAGCTCCTACAATGAGCAGTTCTTC	CVSSLHSGSSYNEQFF
TRBJ2-3	TRBV4-3	NA	once	TGCGCCAGCAGCCAAGCTGGCAATAGGAGGGCGGGCACAGATACGCAGTATTTT	CASSQAGNRRAGTDTQYF
TRBJ2-5	TRBV4-3	TRBD2	NA	TGCGCCAGCAGCCAAGACGCGGGAGAGGCGGCCCAGTACTTC	CASSQDAGEAAQYF
TRBJ2-7	TRBV7-6	TRBD2	NA	TGTGCCAGCAGCACCGGGACTAGCGGGAGGGCCCGCGAGCAGTACTTC	CASSTGTSGRAREQYF
TRBJ2-1	TRBV11-2	TRBD2	NA	TGTGCCAGCAGCTTATCCGGGGGGGGAAGGAATGAGCAGTTCTTC	CASSLSGGGRNEQFF
TRBJ1-5	TRBV27	NA	NA	TGTGCCAGCAGTTTACAGGGGCCCACAGGTGGGCCCCAGCATTTT	CASSLQGPTGGPQHF
TRBJ1-5	TRBV27	NA	NA	TGTGCCAGCAGTTTAGGTCGGGGGGGCGGTCAGCCCCAGCATTTT	CASSLGRGGGQPQHF